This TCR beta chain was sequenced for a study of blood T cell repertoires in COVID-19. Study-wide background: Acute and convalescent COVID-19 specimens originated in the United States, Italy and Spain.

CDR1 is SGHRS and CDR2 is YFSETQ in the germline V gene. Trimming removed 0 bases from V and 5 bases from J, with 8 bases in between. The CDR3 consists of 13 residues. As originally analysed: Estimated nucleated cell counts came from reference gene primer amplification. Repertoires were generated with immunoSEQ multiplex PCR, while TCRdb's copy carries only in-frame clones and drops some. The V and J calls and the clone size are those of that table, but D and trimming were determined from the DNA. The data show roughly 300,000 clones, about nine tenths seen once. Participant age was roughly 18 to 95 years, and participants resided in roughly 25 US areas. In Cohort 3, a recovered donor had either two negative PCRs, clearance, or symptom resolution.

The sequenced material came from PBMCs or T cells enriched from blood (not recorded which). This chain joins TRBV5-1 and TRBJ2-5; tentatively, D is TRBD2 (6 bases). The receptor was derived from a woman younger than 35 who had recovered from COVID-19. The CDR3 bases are TGCGCCAGCAGCTTGGCGGGAGCGGAGACCCAGTACTTC. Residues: CASSLAGAETQYF.